The T cell receptor (beta chain) described here comes from a study of T cells after yellow fever vaccination. Overall study findings and caveats: Boosting was followed by the reappearance of most primary-vaccination clones (roughly 95% CD4, about 90% CD8).

This CDR3 is 15 amino acids long. Between the trimmed V and J ends, which lost 3 bases and 8 bases, there was a span of 14 bases. Germline assignment: CDR1 SGHTA and CDR2 FQGNSA. There are many counts of this clonotype. The target antigen is unknown. Production of TCR cDNA was by 5'RACE template switching, which also added a universal primer site and UMIs. Via MiXCR, TCRdb re-called the 5' RACE reads, giving one row per CDR3 protein. The profile shows 350,000 to 450,000 distinct CDR3 sequences, approximately 6% of them singletons. The rearrangement links TRBV7-2 to TRBJ1-6, with a weak D call TRBD1 (6 bases). This sample comprised PBMCs, obtained 5 days after the yellow fever booster vaccination. The clonotype originates from a young man who received the YFV17D yellow fever vaccine. CDR3 coding DNA: TGTGCCAGCAGCTTTACGACAGGTCATGATTCACCCCTCCACTTT. It encodes CASSFTTGHDSPLHF.